This T cell receptor beta chain stems from a study of control samples from healthy donors and cancer patients. Only in-frame clones appear in the TCRdb table, and some are missing; sequencing was by immunoSEQ multiplex PCR. Among about 80,000 clones listed, 85% to 90% were seen once. The CDR3 extends over 10 amino acids. Deletions cut 6 bases from V and 3 bases from J, with 2 bases between. From germline, CDR1 is SNHLY and CDR2 FYNNEI. The receptor was isolated from a man aged 45 to 65 in good health. The V call is TRBV2, the J call TRBJ1-1; no clear D gene. Source material: blood. CDR3 amino acids: CASRDTEAFF. Here the CDR3 DNA reads TGTGCCAGCAGGGACACTGAAGCTTTCTTT.